This T cell receptor (beta chain) was sequenced during a study of immune heterogeneity within non-small cell lung tumors. Broader study findings: Between individual patients, the high-frequency T-cell receptor beta clonotypes largely differed.

With 32 V and 13 J primers, multiplex PCR amplified the TCR beta CDR3. MiXCR, applied by TCRdb to the multiplex PCR reads, yields one record per CDR3 protein. The sample yields about 5,600 distinct CDR3 sequences, roughly 18% seen once. At 550 to 700 ng per sample, bulk tumor genomic DNA provided the template. During surgery, several far-apart biopsies were obtained from every primary tumor. Patients had untreated, newly diagnosed non-small cell lung cancer and underwent curative surgery. Donors comprised newly diagnosed non-small cell lung cancer patients undergoing surgery with curative intent. Per the germline V gene, CDR1 is WSHSY and CDR2 is SAAADI. Trimming left V 0 bases short and J 9 bases short, with 6 bases between. The CDR3 totals 12 residues. This clonotype is judged medium-sized (0.01 to 0.1%). The antigen is not known.

The chain joins TRBV10-2 to TRBJ2-1; D remains unclear. The sequencing sample was made of lung tumor tissue. The TCR comes from a man aged 40-49 years with non-small cell lung cancer. This CDR3 reads CASSESHGEQFF. CDR3 DNA: TGCGCCAGCAGTGAGTCTCACGGTGAGCAGTTCTTC.